The 15 T cell receptor beta chains in this list originate from one sample, sequenced in a study of CD8 T cells in ankylosing spondylitis (dated by TCRdb to the late 2010s). Libraries came from 5' RACE. This sample was sequenced with an Illumina HiSeq 2500. The public sequencing data were trimmed at Q25 with fastp and processed into clonotypes with MiXCR by TCRdb, which kept only in-frame beta chains. Identical CDR3 protein sequences are pooled into one entry, listed with their most common genes and DNA. Recorded for this sample are more than 150,000 distinct CDR3 sequences; over 15% of them occurred a single time. The ten most abundant clones make up 4.3% of the sample. Sequenced: blood, either unsorted or a sorted T cell fraction (not recorded which). The receptors were gathered from a male donor aged 5-29 years with ankylosing spondylitis or in good health (not recorded which). Donor details come from another sample of the same person, matched by shared clones.

This clonotype was counted many times. The chain carries TRBV24-1 and TRBJ2-1; 11 nucleotides match TRBD2. Germline V gives CDR1 KGHDR, CDR2 SFDVKD. The V gene end was trimmed by 2 bases and the J gene end by 2 bases; junction bases not matched to a gene: 1. The length of the CDR3 is 16 residues. The CDR3 nucleotides are TGTGCCACCAGTGATTCGACTAGCGGGACCTACAATGAGCAGTTCTTC. Its protein product is CATSDSTSGTYNEQFF.

V usage is TRBV20-1 and J usage is TRBJ2-7; 11 bases line up with TRBD1. V lost 5 bases to trimming and J lost 1 base; unmatched junction nucleotides: 7. CDR1 and CDR2 (germline): DFQATT, SNEGSKA (reference sequence). The CDR3 spans 15 residues. The CDR3 reads CSAGQGAGRSYEQYF. The CDR3 DNA is TGCAGTGCTGGACAGGGGGCAGGTCGATCCTACGAGCAGTACTTC.

Ten or more counts support this clonotype. The V and J genes are TRBV6-5 and TRBJ1-4, with D hard to call. Germline V gene sequence: CDR1 MNHEY, CDR2 SVGAGI. The length of the CDR3 is 14 residues. V was cut by 2 bases and J by 7 bases, with 11 bases left in between. The CDR3 here is CASSYATNSEKLFF. In DNA, the CDR3 is TGTGCCAGCAGTTACGCTACTAATAGTGAAAAACTGTTTTTT.

The chain is built from TRBV20-1 and TRBJ2-1; 12 nucleotides line up with TRBD2. This CDR3 region has 15 residues. With V trimmed by 3 bases and J by 2 bases, 2 bases remained unmatched. In germline, CDR1 is DFQATT, CDR2 SNEGSKA (reference sequence). The CDR3 loop is CSASGLAGPYNEQFF. As DNA, the CDR3 is TGCAGTGCTAGCGGACTAGCGGGGCCCTACAATGAGCAGTTCTTC.

This clonotype showed up many times. The chain carries TRBV7-9 and TRBJ1-5, with unresolved D. There are 13 residues in the CDR3. The germline V and J ends were trimmed by 1 base and 5 bases, with 6 bases remaining between them. The germline gives CDR1 SEHNR, CDR2 FQNEAQ (reference sequence). The CDR3 sequence is CASSLGPDQPQHF. CDR3 coding DNA: TGTGCCAGCAGCTTAGGCCCAGATCAGCCCCAGCATTTT.

Ten or more counts support this clonotype. This chain connects TRBV6-2 or TRBV6-3 to TRBJ1-1, with D possibly being TRBD1 (6 bases). V was shortened by 10 bases and J by 1 base, with 13 bases between the two germline ends. Looked up from germline, CDR1 is MNHEY and CDR2 is SVGEGT. This CDR3 has 13 residues. The DNA of the CDR3 is TGTGCCACCCGGACAGTAAAGAACACTGAAGCTTTCTTT. This gives the protein CATRTVKNTEAFF.

This clonotype was observed once. The V gene is TRBV29-1, the J gene TRBJ2-7; D not resolved. V was cut by 4 bases and J by 2 bases, with 12 bases left in between. Germline V CDR1 and CDR2: SQVTM, ANQGSEA. The CDR3 covers 13 residues. As DNA, the CDR3 is TGCAGCGTTGGTGCGGTAAACCCCTACGAGCAGTACTTC. Translated, it gives CSVGAVNPYEQYF.

The gene calls are TRBV25-1 and TRBJ2-1; D perhaps matches TRBD2 (5 bases). Germline CDR1 is MGHDK and CDR2 is SYGVNS. The CDR3 contains 14 residues. V lost 0 bases, J lost 2 bases, and 5 bases lay in between. CDR3 DNA sequence: TGTGCCAGCAGTGAATATAGCGCCTACAATGAGCAGTTCTTC. Translated: CASSEYSAYNEQFF.

V and J are TRBV18 and TRBJ2-5, with 10 positions matching TRBD2. Germline trimming cut 6 bases from V and 5 bases from J; bases unmatched to any gene: 6. CDR3 length: 14 residues. Germline V gene sequence: CDR1 KGHSH, CDR2 LQKENI. For the CDR3, the DNA is TGTGCCAGCTCCTCCCTAGCGGGAGTTGAGACCCAGTACTTC. Its protein is CASSSLAGVETQYF.

A single count supports this clonotype. The chain is built from TRBV29-1 and TRBJ2-3; 8 nucleotides agree with TRBD2. The CDR3 has 14 amino acids. Germline lookup yields CDR1 SQVTM and CDR2 ANQGSEA. V lost 7 bases, J lost 2 bases, and 8 bases stayed unmatched. The CDR3 reads CSASPGLVTDTQYF. The CDR3 DNA follows: TGCAGCGCCTCTCCGGGACTAGTCACAGATACGCAGTATTTT.

This clonotype was counted many times. This rearrangement joins TRBV12-3 or TRBV12-4 to TRBJ2-5, with a possible D match to TRBD1 (6 bases). The germline V and J ends were trimmed by 4 bases and 2 bases, with 11 bases remaining between them. This CDR3 contains 14 residues. The CDR3: CASSSLDRQETQYF. In nucleotides, the CDR3 is TGTGCCAGCAGTTCCCTCGACAGGCAAGAGACCCAGTACTTC.

This clonotype has ten or more counts. This rearrangement joins TRBV20-1 to TRBJ2-1; D call uncertain. The germline V and J ends were trimmed by 3 bases and 0 bases, with 9 bases remaining between them. Germline-derived CDR1 and CDR2 are DFQATT and SNEGSKA (reference sequence). This CDR3 contains 14 residues. The CDR3 DNA sequence: TGCAGTGCTAGGCGTGGAGACTCCTACAATGAGCAGTTCTTC. Protein: CSARRGDSYNEQFF.

In its sample, this clonotype was seen many times. The chain links TRBV12-3 or TRBV12-4 to TRBJ1-5; 8 bases line up with TRBD1. This CDR3 has 14 amino acids. With V trimmed by 6 bases and J by 6 bases, 7 bases remained unmatched. The DNA of the CDR3 is TGTGCCAGCAGGGCACAGGGGGACGGTCAGCCCCAGCATTTT. Protein sequence: CASRAQGDGQPQHF.

This chain uses TRBV6-2 or TRBV6-3 with TRBJ2-7, with 10 positions matching TRBD2. This CDR3 is 15 amino acids long. Looked up from germline, CDR1 is MNHEY and CDR2 is SVGEGT. V shed 8 bases, J shed 4 bases, and the junction held 11 bases outside the gene matches. The CDR3 loop reads CASLSGRSQPYEQYF. As DNA, the CDR3 is TGTGCCAGCCTTAGCGGGAGGAGTCAACCATACGAGCAGTACTTC.

J is TRBJ2-1 and V is TRBV6-2 or TRBV6-3, with 8 positions matching TRBD1. With 5 bases clipped from V and 7 bases from J, the junction kept 19 bases outside the gene matches. This CDR3 spans 18 amino acids. Germline-derived CDR1 and CDR2 are MNHEY and SVGEGT. This CDR3 reads CASSPRAGGGSTMNEQFF. The CDR3 coding sequence is TGTGCCAGCAGTCCCCGGGCAGGGGGCGGATCTACGATGAATGAGCAGTTCTTC.